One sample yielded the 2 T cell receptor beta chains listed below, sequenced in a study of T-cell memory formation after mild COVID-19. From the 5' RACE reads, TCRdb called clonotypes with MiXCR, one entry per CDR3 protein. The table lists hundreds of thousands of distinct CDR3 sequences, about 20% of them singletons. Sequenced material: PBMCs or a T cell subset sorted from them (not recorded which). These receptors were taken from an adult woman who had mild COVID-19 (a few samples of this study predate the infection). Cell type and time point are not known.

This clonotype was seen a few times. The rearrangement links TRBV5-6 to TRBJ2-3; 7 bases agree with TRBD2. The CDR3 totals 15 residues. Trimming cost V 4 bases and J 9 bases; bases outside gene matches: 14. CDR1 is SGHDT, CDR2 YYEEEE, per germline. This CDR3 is CASSLGGRIGETQYF. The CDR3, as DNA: TGTGCCAGCAGCCTCGGCGGGAGAATCGGGGAGACGCAGTATTTT. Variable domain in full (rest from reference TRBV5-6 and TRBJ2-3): DAGVTQSPTHLIKTRGQQVTLRCSPKSGHDTVSWYQQALGQGPQFIFQYYEEEERQRGNFPDRFSGHQFPNYSSELNVNALLLGDSALYLCASSLGGRIGETQYFGPGTRLTVL.

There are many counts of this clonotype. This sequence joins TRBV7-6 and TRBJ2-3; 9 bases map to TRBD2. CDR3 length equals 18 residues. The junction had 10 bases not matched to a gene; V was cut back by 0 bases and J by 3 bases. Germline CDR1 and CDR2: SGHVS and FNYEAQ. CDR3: CASSLAPQAGGGTDTQYF. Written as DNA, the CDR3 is TGTGCCAGCAGCTTAGCGCCCCAAGCGGGAGGTGGTACAGATACGCAGTATTTT. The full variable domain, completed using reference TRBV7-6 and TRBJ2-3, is GAGVSQSPRYKVTKRGQDVALRCDPISGHVSLYWYRQALGQGPEFLTYFNYEAQQDKSGLPNDRFSAERPEGSISTLTIQRTEQRDSAMYRCASSLAPQAGGGTDTQYFGPGTRLTVL.